This paragraph covers one T cell receptor (beta chain) sequence. This specimen belongs to a study of STAT5B mutations in CD4+ large granular lymphocyte leukemia. How the authors handled the data: Lowest detectable productive clonotype frequency was 2.59 x 10-5. Some clones are missing from TCRdb's copy, which holds only in-frame ones; the method was immunoSEQ multiplex PCR. The V and J calls and clone size were taken over from that table, and D and trimming were inferred from the DNA. Among over 30,000 clones listed, over 65% were seen once. Trimming cost V 7 bases and J 4 bases, with 13 bases left between them. CDR3 length equals 13 residues. CDR1 and CDR2 (germline): LGHNA, YNFKEQ.

The TCR was taken from a human donor in good health. The sample consisted of CD4+ T cells from blood buffy coats. This sequence joins TRBV4-2 and TRBJ1-1; the D gene is possibly TRBD1 (6 bases). CDR3 in DNA: TGTGCCAGCACCCTGGGGGGGGCCACTGAAGCTTTCTTT. It encodes CASTLGGATEAFF.